Included here is one TCR beta chain sequence, with context. Its antigen is currently not known. One base away there is no much larger clone; base qualities are not given. CDR1 SNHLY and CDR2 FYNNEI were looked up in the germline V gene. V gives up 4 bases and J gives up 6 bases, and the segment between their germline ends measures 16 bases. Inclusive of the bounding cysteine and phenylalanine, the CDR3 is 15 residues long. Kept here is only the CDR3 DNA, which spans 45 bases and is read in frame from base 1. For sequencing, an Illumina NovaSeq 6000 was employed. Using 5'RACE with constant-segment primers, TCRalpha and TCRbeta cDNA libraries were constructed, with sample barcodes and unique molecular identifiers added in the process. Trizol reagent was used to extract RNA from every sample. Libraries were amplified in two PCR steps, with a second sample barcode and Illumina TruSeq adapters added in the second step. Sequencing of libraries was performed on an Illumina NovaSeq with 2 x 150 bp paired-end reads. As for the original processing: With migec v1.2.7, reads were demultiplexed and then collapsed into UMI-guided consensus sequences. With mixcr v2.1.11, UMI consensuses were aligned to TRA and TRB V and J templates and assembled into clonotypes. Expanded or contracted clonotypes were those called significant by both edgeR and NoisET, with noise models trained on biological replicates. For edgeR calls, the thresholds were a false discovery rate-adjusted p below 0.01 and a log2 fold-change of 1. PCA with hierarchical clustering of max-normalized trajectories of the 1000 most abundant clonotypes was used as exploratory dynamics analysis. Each responding clone was given a CD4 or CD8 phenotype based on the CD4+ and CD8+ repertoires, which had been sequenced separately. TCRdb's own reprocessing of the public reads used fastp at Q25 and MiXCR and kept productive beta chains. Rows merge per CDR3 protein into single entries with the most common DNA and genes. For this entry, the V and J calls and clone size follow TCRdb and not the study's own pipeline. In all, the sample holds a few hundred thousand distinct CDR3 sequences, and 8.5% to 9.5% of those were seen once. More than 20% of the sample is held by the ten biggest clonotypes.

The data derive from a study of T-cell memory formation after mild COVID-19 (dated by TCRdb to the early 2020s). For context, the study as a whole: TCR sequence clusters from the two donors were found to be largely donor specific. Longitudinal TCRalpha and TCRbeta repertoire sequencing tracked T-cell clones expanding and contracting after mild COVID-19 in a couple of donors. Two young, previously healthy adult volunteers made up the cohort, one male and one female. Summary of the overall study and its limitations: Contracting CD4+ clones appeared mostly in the CM and EM memory subsets, whereas CD8+ clones were enriched in EMRA. The detection of some responding clones in pre-infection memory suggests that pre-existing cross-reactive memory T cells joined the SARS-CoV-2 response. The study included only a couple of mild cases, and larger cohorts that include severe cases with pre-infection samples were judged to be necessary. From day 15 to 85, contracting clones showed balanced CD4/CD8 phenotypes, whereas a second wave of clones that expanded from day 15 to 37 leaned towards CD4+. Whether the second-wave clones peaking on day 37 were SARS-CoV-2 specific was not confirmed.

PBMCs were isolated by Ficoll-Paque density gradient centrifugation. The sequence was obtained from a man in his late teens or twenties who had mild COVID-19 (a few samples of this study predate the infection). The sample titles of this study are shuffled in the database, so cell type and time point are left out; the donor was told from shared clones. The material sequenced was PBMCs or a T cell subset sorted from them (not recorded which). The chain employs TRBV2 and TRBJ1-5; D gene: possibly TRBD1, on 6 matching bases. For the CDR3, the sequence is CASSVGAPYRQPQHF. Read as DNA, the sequence is TGTGCCAGCAGTGTGGGGGCCCCATATCGTCAGCCCCAGCATTTT.